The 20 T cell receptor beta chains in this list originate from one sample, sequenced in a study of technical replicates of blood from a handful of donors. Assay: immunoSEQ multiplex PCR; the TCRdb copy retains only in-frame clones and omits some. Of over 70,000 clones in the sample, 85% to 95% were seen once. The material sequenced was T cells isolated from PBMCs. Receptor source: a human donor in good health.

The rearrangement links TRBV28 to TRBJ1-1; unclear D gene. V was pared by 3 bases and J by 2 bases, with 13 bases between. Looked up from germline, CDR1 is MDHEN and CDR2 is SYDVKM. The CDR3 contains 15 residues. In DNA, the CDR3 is TGTGCCAGCAGTTTGGATCCCCCGGGTAACACTGAAGCTTTCTTT. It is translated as CASSLDPPGNTEAFF.

The CDR3 bases are TGTGCCTGGAGTGTAACAGGGTGGTACGAGCAGTACTTC. Translation gives CAWSVTGWYEQYF. The chain carries TRBV30 and TRBJ2-7; possible D gene TRBD1, 6 bases. CDR3 length: 13 residues. Trimming stripped 0 bases from V and 4 bases from J, with 10 bases between. Germline CDR1 GTSNPN, CDR2 SVGIG (reference sequence).

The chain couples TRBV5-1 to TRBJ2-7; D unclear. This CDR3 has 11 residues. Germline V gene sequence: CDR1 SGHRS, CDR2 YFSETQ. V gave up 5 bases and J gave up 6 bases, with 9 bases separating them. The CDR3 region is CASRLESEQYF. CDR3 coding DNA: TGCGCCAGCAGACTGGAGAGCGAGCAGTACTTC.

The DNA for the CDR3 is TGTGCCAGCAGCATAGGACAGGGTAGCAATCAGCCCCAGCATTTT. Encoded protein: CASSIGQGSNQPQHF. This chain uses TRBV7-2 with TRBJ1-5, with 8 bases lining up with TRBD1. CDR3 size: 15 residues. Unmatched junction bases numbered 3, after V lost 5 bases and J lost 0 bases. CDR1 and CDR2 (germline): SGHTA, FQGNSA. The full variable domain, rest sourced from reference TRBV7-2 and TRBJ1-5, is GAGVSQSPSNKVTEKGKDVELRCDPISGHTALYWYRQSLGQGLEFLIYFQGNSAPDKSGLPSDRFSAERTGGSVSTLTIQRTQQEDSAVYLCASSIGQGSNQPQHFGDGTRLSIL.

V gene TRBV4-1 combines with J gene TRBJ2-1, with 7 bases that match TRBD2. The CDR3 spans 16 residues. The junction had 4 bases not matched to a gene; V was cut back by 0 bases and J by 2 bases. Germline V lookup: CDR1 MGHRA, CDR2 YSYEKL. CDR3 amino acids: CASSQDGLAAYNEQFF. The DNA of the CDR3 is TGCGCCAGCAGCCAAGATGGGCTAGCGGCCTACAATGAGCAGTTCTTC.

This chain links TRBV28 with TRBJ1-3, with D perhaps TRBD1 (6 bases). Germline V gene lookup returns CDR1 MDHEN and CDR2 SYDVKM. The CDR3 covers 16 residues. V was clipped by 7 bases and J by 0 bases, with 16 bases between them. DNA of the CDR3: TGTGCCAGCACCTTCCAGAGGGGGACCTCTGGAAACACCATATATTTT. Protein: CASTFQRGTSGNTIYF.

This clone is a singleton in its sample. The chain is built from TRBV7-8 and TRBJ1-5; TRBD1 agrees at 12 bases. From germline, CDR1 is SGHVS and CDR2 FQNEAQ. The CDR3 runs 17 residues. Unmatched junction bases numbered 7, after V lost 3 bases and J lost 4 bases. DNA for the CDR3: TGTGCCAGCAGCTTTAGGGGACAGGGGGCCGATAATCAGCCCCAGCATTTT. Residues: CASSFRGQGADNQPQHF.

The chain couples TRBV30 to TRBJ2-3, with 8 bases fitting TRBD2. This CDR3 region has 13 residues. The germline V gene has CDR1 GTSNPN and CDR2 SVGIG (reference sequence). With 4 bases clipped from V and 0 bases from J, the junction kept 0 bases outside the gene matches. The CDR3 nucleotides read TGTGCCTGGACTAGCGGGAGCACAGATACGCAGTATTTT. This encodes CAWTSGSTDTQYF.

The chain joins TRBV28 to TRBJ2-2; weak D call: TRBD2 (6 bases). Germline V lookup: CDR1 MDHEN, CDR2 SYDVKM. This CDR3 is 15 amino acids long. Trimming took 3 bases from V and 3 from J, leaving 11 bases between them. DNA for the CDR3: TGTGCCAGCAGTTTGCGGGGAGGCTACACCGGGGAGCTGTTTTTT. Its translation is CASSLRGGYTGELFF.

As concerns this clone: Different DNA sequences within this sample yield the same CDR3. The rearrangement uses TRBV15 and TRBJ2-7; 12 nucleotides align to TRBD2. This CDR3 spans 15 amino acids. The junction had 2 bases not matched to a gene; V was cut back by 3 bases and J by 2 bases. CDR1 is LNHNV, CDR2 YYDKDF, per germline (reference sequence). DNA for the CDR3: TGTGCCACCAGCAGGGGACTAGCGGGTGCCTACGAGCAGTACTTC. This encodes CATSRGLAGAYEQYF.

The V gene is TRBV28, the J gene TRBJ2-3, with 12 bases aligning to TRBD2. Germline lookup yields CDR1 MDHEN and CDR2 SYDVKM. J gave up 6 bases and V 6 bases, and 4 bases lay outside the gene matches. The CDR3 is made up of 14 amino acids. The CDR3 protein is CASRLAGGVDTQYF. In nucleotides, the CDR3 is TGTGCCAGCAGGCTAGCGGGAGGGGTGGATACGCAGTATTTT.

In nucleotides, the CDR3 is TGTGCCAGCAGTCCGAGAGGGCGACGCTCCTACAATGAGCAGTTCTTC. This translates into CASSPRGRRSYNEQFF. The chain recombines TRBV27 with TRBJ2-1; D is perhaps TRBD2 (5 bases). The CDR3 is 16 residues long. Germline CDR1 is MNHEY and CDR2 is SMNVEV (reference sequence). Trimming removed 5 bases at V and 0 bases at J, with 14 bases between.

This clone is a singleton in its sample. CDR3 region: CATSREGARDQPQHF. DNA of the CDR3: TGTGCCACCAGCAGGGAGGGGGCGCGGGATCAGCCCCAGCATTTT. The rearrangement joins TRBV15 to TRBJ1-5; 7 bases agree with TRBD1. With 3 bases clipped from V and 5 bases from J, the junction kept 7 bases outside the gene matches. CDR3 size: 15 residues. Germline CDR1 is LNHNV and CDR2 is YYDKDF (reference sequence).

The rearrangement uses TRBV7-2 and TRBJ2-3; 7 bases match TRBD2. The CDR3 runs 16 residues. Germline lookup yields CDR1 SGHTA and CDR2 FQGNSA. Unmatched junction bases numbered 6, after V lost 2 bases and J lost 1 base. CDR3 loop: CASSLSGTMGTDTQYF. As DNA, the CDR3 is TGTGCCAGCAGCTTAAGCGGGACTATGGGCACAGATACGCAGTATTTT. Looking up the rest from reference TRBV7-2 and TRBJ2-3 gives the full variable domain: GAGVSQSPSNKVTEKGKDVELRCDPISGHTALYWYRQSLGQGLEFLIYFQGNSAPDKSGLPSDRFSAERTGGSVSTLTIQRTQQEDSAVYLCASSLSGTMGTDTQYFGPGTRLTVL.

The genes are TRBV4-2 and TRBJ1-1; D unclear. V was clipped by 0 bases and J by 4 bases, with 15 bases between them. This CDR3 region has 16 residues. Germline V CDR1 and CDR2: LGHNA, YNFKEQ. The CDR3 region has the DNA TGTGCCAGCAGCCAAGATCCCTCCCCTATTGGCACTGAAGCTTTCTTT. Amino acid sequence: CASSQDPSPIGTEAFF.

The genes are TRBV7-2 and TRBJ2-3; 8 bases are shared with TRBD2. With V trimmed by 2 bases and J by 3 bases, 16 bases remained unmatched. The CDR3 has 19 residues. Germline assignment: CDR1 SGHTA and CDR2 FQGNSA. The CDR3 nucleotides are TGTGCCAGCAGCTTAAGGGCCAAGGAGCGGGAGCTTCGGACAGATACGCAGTATTTT. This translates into CASSLRAKERELRTDTQYF.

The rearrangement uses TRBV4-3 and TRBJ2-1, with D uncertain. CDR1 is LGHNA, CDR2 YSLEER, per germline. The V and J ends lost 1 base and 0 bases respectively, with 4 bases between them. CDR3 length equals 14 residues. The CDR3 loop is CASSQGSSYNEQFF. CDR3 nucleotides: TGCGCCAGCAGCCAAGGTAGCTCCTACAATGAGCAGTTCTTC.

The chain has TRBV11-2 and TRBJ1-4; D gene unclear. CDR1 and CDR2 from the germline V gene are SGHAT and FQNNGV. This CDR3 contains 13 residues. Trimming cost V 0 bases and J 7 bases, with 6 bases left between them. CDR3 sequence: CASSLDLREKLFF. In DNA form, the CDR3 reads TGTGCCAGCAGCTTAGATCTGCGTGAAAAACTGTTTTTT.

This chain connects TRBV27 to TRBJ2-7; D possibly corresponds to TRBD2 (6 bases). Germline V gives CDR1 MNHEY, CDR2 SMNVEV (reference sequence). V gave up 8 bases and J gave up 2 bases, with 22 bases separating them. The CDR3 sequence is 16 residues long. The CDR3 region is CASQRRGPLNPYEQYF. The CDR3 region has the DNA TGTGCCAGCCAAAGGCGGGGACCTTTAAATCCCTACGAGCAGTACTTC.

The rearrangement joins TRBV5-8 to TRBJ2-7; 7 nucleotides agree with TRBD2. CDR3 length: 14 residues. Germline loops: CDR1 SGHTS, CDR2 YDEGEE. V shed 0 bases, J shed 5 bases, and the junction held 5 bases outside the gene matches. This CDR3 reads CASSLGTSYHEQYF. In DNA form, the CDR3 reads TGTGCCAGCAGCTTGGGGACTAGTTACCACGAGCAGTACTTC.